This TCR beta chain was identified during a study of cytomegalovirus exposure and HLA in healthy donors. Study-wide results and caveats: Sequencing depth across donors, presence/absence analyses assumed, was roughly uniform. The productive fraction for most TCR beta V segments was about 90% or about 30% in an earlier analysis.

The PCR used 60 Vbeta and 13 Jbeta primers. TCRdb's table, derived via immunoSEQ multiplex PCR, lists solely in-frame clones and lacks some. The table shows approximately 190,000 clones, with roughly 12% occurring only once. All the people who gave samples were healthy bone marrow donors. This clone was found a few times. The antigen is unknown. V lost 5 bases to trimming and J lost 0 bases; unmatched junction nucleotides: 6. Germline loops: CDR1 SGHRS, CDR2 YFSETQ. The CDR3 is made up of 17 amino acids. The sample consisted of PBMCs. The receptor was isolated from a man in his forties or fifties in good health and CMV-seropositive. The rearrangement joins TRBV5-1 to TRBJ2-6, with 9 bases lining up with TRBD1. The CDR3 DNA is TGCGCCAGCAGTTCCGGGACAGGGAGCTCTGGGGCCAACGTCCTGACTTTC. Its protein is CASSSGTGSSGANVLTF.